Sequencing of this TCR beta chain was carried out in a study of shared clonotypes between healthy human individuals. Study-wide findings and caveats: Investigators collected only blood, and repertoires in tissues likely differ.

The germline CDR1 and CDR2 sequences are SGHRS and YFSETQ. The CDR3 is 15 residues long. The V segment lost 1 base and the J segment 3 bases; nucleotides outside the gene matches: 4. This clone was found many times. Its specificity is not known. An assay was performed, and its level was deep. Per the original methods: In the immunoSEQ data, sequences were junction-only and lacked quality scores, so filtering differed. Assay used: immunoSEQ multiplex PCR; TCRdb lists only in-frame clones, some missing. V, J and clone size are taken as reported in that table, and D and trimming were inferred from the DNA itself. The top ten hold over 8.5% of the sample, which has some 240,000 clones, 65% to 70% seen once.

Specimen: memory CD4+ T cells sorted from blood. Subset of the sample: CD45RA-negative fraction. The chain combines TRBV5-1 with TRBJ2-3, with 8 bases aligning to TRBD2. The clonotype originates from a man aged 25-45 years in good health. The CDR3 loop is CASSLSPGGTDTQYF. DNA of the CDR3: TGCGCCAGCAGCTTGTCACCGGGAGGGACAGATACGCAGTATTTT.